A single sample gave rise to the 19 T cell receptor beta chains below, sequenced in a study of shared clonotypes between healthy human individuals. Using immunoSEQ multiplex PCR, the repertoire was profiled, and TCRdb retains in-frame clones only, with some absent. The sample comprises millions of clones, roughly 94% of which are singletons, and more than 0.1% rests with the top ten. The sample consisted of naive CD4+ T cells sorted from blood. Stated subset: CD45RA+ positively selected. All receptors come from a man between 18 and 35 years old in good health.

This clone showed up just once. V is TRBV5-1 and J is TRBJ1-1, with 7 bases aligning to TRBD1. Germline assignment: CDR1 SGHRS and CDR2 YFSETQ. The CDR3 totals 15 residues. The V gene end was trimmed by 4 bases and the J gene end by 5 bases; junction bases not matched to a gene: 11. The CDR3: CASSPIDRARTEAFF. CDR3 nucleotide sequence: TGCGCCAGCAGCCCGATCGACAGGGCTCGGACTGAAGCTTTCTTT. Combining the CDR3 with reference TRBV5-1 and TRBJ1-1 gives the whole variable domain KAGVTQTPRYLIKTRGQQVTLSCSPISGHRSVSWYQQTPGQGLQFLFEYFSETQRNKGNFPGRFSGRQFSNSRSEMNVSTLELGDSALYLCASSPIDRARTEAFFGQGTRLTVV.

This clone was seen once. The chain carries TRBV11-2 and TRBJ1-3; the D gene is possibly TRBD1 (5 bases). Trimming shortened V by 2 bases and J by 7 bases, and 21 bases separated the two germline ends. Looked up from germline, CDR1 is SGHAT and CDR2 is FQNNGV. The CDR3 has 17 residues. This chain's CDR3 is CASSLLAGVSPGNTIYF. Here the CDR3 DNA reads TGTGCCAGCAGCTTACTAGCCGGTGTATCTCCAGGGAACACCATATATTTT.

This clone has just one count. The chain is built from TRBV6-1 and TRBJ1-1; the D gene is possibly TRBD1 (6 bases). V lost 6 bases and J 12 bases, leaving 17 bases between the germline ends. Germline V CDR1 and CDR2: MNHNS, SASEGT. The length of the CDR3 is 12 residues. The DNA for the CDR3 is TGTGCCAGCAGGGTACAGGGATTTGCGTCTTTCTTT. Translation: CASRVQGFASFF.

This chain links TRBV6-6 with TRBJ1-5, with 8 bases aligning to TRBD1. Germline V gene sequence: CDR1 MNHNY, CDR2 SVGAGI (reference sequence). Trimming removed 6 bases from V and 6 bases from J; junction bases left unmatched: 7. The CDR3 sequence is 14 residues long. The CDR3 sequence is CASSPGQVSQPQHF. The CDR3 nucleotides are TGTGCCAGCAGCCCGGGACAGGTGAGTCAGCCCCAGCATTTT.

Points on this clone: Other nucleotide sequences from this sample produce the same CDR3. J is TRBJ1-5 and V is TRBV9; a weak D match, TRBD1 (5 bases). The CDR3 runs 14 residues. The germline V and J ends were trimmed by 0 bases and 1 base, with 5 bases remaining between them. CDR1 and CDR2 (germline): SGDLS, YYNGEE. The chain's CDR3 is CASSVAGSNQPQHF. The CDR3 nucleotides are TGTGCCAGCAGCGTAGCAGGGAGCAATCAGCCCCAGCATTTT.

V is TRBV28 and J is TRBJ1-1; D is perhaps TRBD1 (5 bases). Trimming stripped 6 bases from V and 3 bases from J, with 17 bases between. CDR3 length: 15 amino acids. Per the germline V gene, CDR1 is MDHEN and CDR2 is SYDVKM. CDR3 bases: TGTGCCAGCAGCACCTTAGGGGAGGGGTACACTGAAGCTTTCTTT. Its protein is CASSTLGEGYTEAFF.

CDR3 coding DNA: TGCAGCGTTAGAAGGGGTGGAAGCTACGAGCAGTACTTC. It is translated as CSVRRGGSYEQYF. This chain joins TRBV29-1 and TRBJ2-7; a weak D match, TRBD1 (5 bases). The ends were cut back, 5 bases at V and 3 bases at J, with 14 bases in the middle. The V gene's germline CDR1 is SQVTM and CDR2 ANQGSEA. The CDR3 runs to 13 residues.

The gene calls are TRBV19 and TRBJ2-5, with D possibly matching TRBD2 (6 bases). CDR1 LNHDA and CDR2 SQIVND come from the germline V gene (reference sequence). This CDR3 is built from 16 residues. V lost 0 bases and J lost 2, with 13 bases in between. CDR3 residues: CASSIDQGGIQETQYF. CDR3 DNA: TGTGCCAGTAGTATAGATCAGGGCGGGATACAAGAGACCCAGTACTTC.

The CDR3 protein is CASMGDRNEQFF. Here the CDR3 DNA reads TGTGCCAGTATGGGGGATAGGAATGAGCAGTTCTTC. This sequence joins TRBV19 and TRBJ2-1; possibly TRBD1 or TRBD2 for D (5 bases each). V was pared by 7 bases and J by 7 bases, with 11 bases between. The CDR3 totals 12 residues. CDR1 and CDR2 (germline): LNHDA, SQIVND (reference sequence).

CDR3 residues: CASSTGGTQTYEQYF. For the CDR3, the DNA is TGCGCCAGCAGCACTGGGGGGACTCAAACCTACGAGCAGTACTTC. The chain couples TRBV5-1 to TRBJ2-7; maybe TRBD2 (6 bases). Germline values: CDR1 SGHRS, CDR2 YFSETQ. V lost 4 bases, J lost 2 bases, and 16 bases lay in between. The CDR3 length is 15 residues.

V gene TRBV11-2 combines with J gene TRBJ2-7, with D tentatively TRBD1 (6 bases). The CDR3 length is 14 residues. Deletions cut 4 bases from V and 7 bases from J, with 17 bases between. CDR1 is SGHAT, CDR2 FQNNGV, per germline. The CDR3 protein is CASSWTTGRGEQYF. CDR3 DNA: TGTGCCAGCAGCTGGACGACAGGTCGCGGGGAGCAGTACTTC.

The J gene is TRBJ2-2, the V gene TRBV6-7; TRBD2 aligns across 7 bases. TRBV6-7 is sorted into the ORF group, with uncertain function. Trimming removed 9 bases from V and 7 bases from J; junction bases left unmatched: 11. The CDR3 runs 14 residues. CDR3 protein: CARGSGIRCGELFF. The CDR3 coding sequence is TGTGCCAGGGGGAGCGGGATCAGGTGCGGGGAGCTGTTTTTT.

This chain links TRBV6-1 with TRBJ1-5; 10 bases are a match to TRBD1. Trimming removed 1 base from V and 0 bases from J; junction bases left unmatched: 12. Germline V gene lookup returns CDR1 MNHNS and CDR2 SASEGT. The CDR3 spans 20 residues. CDR3 nucleotide sequence: TGTGCCAGCAGTGAAGGTGGCGGGACAGGGGTCCCTTATAGCAATCAGCCCCAGCATTTT. As protein: CASSEGGGTGVPYSNQPQHF.

Concerning this clone: A much larger clone sits a single nucleotide away, making a read error possible. The chain recombines TRBV11-2 with TRBJ1-1; D may be TRBD1 (6 bases). This CDR3 is built from 14 residues. The germline V gene encodes CDR1 SGHAT and CDR2 FQNNGV. V was pared by 0 bases and J by 1 base, with 6 bases between. CDR3 nucleotides: TGTGCCAGCAGCTTAGAGGGGGCGAACACTGAAGCTTTCTTT. Amino acid sequence: CASSLEGANTEAFF.

On this clone: The identical CDR3 is also encoded by other nucleotide sequences in the sample. This chain joins TRBV7-8 and TRBJ2-7; D not certain. V was cut by 1 base and J by 2 bases, with 9 bases left in between. The germline gives CDR1 SGHVS, CDR2 FQNEAQ. There are 14 residues in the CDR3. For the CDR3, the DNA is TGTGCCAGCAGCTTAGGGGCCGGGCCCTACGAGCAGTACTTC. This codes for CASSLGAGPYEQYF.

This rearrangement joins TRBV11-2 to TRBJ2-3, with 8 bases identical to TRBD1. The CDR3 covers 17 residues. Germline V gives CDR1 SGHAT, CDR2 FQNNGV. V gave up 5 bases and J gave up 2 bases; unmatched junction bases: 12. CDR3: CASSLAGGPPSTDTQYF. DNA for the CDR3: TGTGCCAGCAGCCTAGCAGGGGGCCCCCCATCCACAGATACGCAGTATTTT.

This clone has just a few counts. This same CDR3 is encoded by further DNA sequences in the sample. The rearrangement uses TRBV5-1 and TRBJ1-5; D might be TRBD1 (5 bases). Trimming pared 4 bases from V and 4 bases from J, leaving 9 bases between. Per germline, CDR1 SGHRS and CDR2 YFSETQ. The CDR3 is 13 residues long. CDR3 loop: CASSPRGNQPQHF. In nucleotides, the CDR3 is TGCGCCAGCAGCCCACGGGGGAATCAGCCCCAGCATTTT.

The chain has TRBV4-1 and TRBJ2-1; D not certain. The CDR3 consists of 12 residues. With 4 bases removed from V and 9 bases from J, the gap between germline ends came to 10 bases. Germline V gives CDR1 MGHRA, CDR2 YSYEKL. The CDR3 sequence is CASSPQVGEQFF. CDR3 sequence (DNA): TGCGCCAGCAGCCCGCAAGTGGGTGAGCAGTTCTTC.

This chain joins TRBV10-3 and TRBJ2-5, with D unclear. This CDR3 contains 14 residues. V was cut by 0 bases and J by 1 base, with 6 bases left in between. Germline V gene data show CDR1 as ENHRY and CDR2 as SYGVKD. In DNA, the CDR3 is TGTGCCATCAGTGAGTCGAGTGCCCAAGAGACCCAGTACTTC. Amino acids: CAISESSAQETQYF.